The sequence of this T cell receptor beta chain was determined in a study of shared clonotypes between healthy human individuals. CD45RO-negative, CCR7-selected cells formed the naive CD8 fraction, which excluded terminally differentiated effector memory CD45RA+ cells. The CDR3 sequence is 13 residues long. Germline CDR1 SGHKS, CDR2 YYEKEE (reference sequence). Trimming shortened V by 0 bases and J by 5 bases, and 8 bases separated the two germline ends. Using immunoSEQ multiplex PCR, the repertoire was profiled, and TCRdb retains in-frame clones only, with some absent. The repertoire holds roughly 850,000 clones, with approximately 97% as singletons.

Specimen: naive CD8+ T cells sorted from blood. The TCR comes from a man under 40 in good health. The chain carries TRBV5-5 and TRBJ1-1, with D unclear. CDR3 DNA: TGTGCCAGCAGCTTGGGTTGGGGTACTGAAGCTTTCTTT. Residues: CASSLGWGTEAFF. Full variable domain (rest looked up from reference TRBV5-5 and TRBJ1-1): DAGVTQSPTHLIKTRGQQVTLRCSPISGHKSVSWYQQVLGQGPQFIFQYYEKEERGRGNFPDRFSARQFPNYSSELNVNALLLGDSALYLCASSLGWGTEAFFGQGTRLTVV.